Each of the 32 T cell receptor beta chains below was sequenced from the same sample in a study of sequential checkpoint blockade in melanoma. Regarding treatment: randomized to nivolumab then ipilimumab (arm A) or the reverse (arm B). Libraries were prepared by immunoSEQ multiplex PCR; TCRdb keeps only in-frame clonotypes and omits some of them. The table has around 18,000 clones, about 50% seen once; the top ten hold 15% to 20%. The starting material was CD8+ T cells sorted from blood (inferred from file names), obtained from a patient given nivolumab and ipilimumab in sequence. The source of these receptors is a human donor with melanoma.

This chain links TRBV30 with TRBJ2-3, with 10 bases identical to TRBD2. The CDR3 length is 14 residues. CDR1 is GTSNPN, CDR2 SVGIG, per germline (reference sequence). Unmatched junction bases numbered 3, after V lost 2 bases and J lost 4 bases. The CDR3 protein is CAWSRTSGSDTQYF. The CDR3 bases are TGTGCCTGGAGTAGGACTAGCGGTTCAGATACGCAGTATTTT.

This clone is medium-sized. The CDR3 reads CASSLQGFGTDTQYF. The CDR3 bases are TGTGCCAGCAGCCTACAGGGGTTTGGGACAGATACGCAGTATTTT. The chain is built from TRBV14 and TRBJ2-3; the match to TRBD1 covers 7 bases. This CDR3 has 15 residues. Germline V gene data show CDR1 as SGHDN and CDR2 as FVKESK. Trimming cost V 4 bases and J 3 bases; bases outside gene matches: 7.

The chain employs TRBV5-1 and TRBJ2-1; a possible D gene is TRBD2 (6 bases). Germline CDR1 and CDR2: SGHRS and YFSETQ. CDR3 length equals 15 residues. V was shortened by 0 bases and J by 2 bases, with 9 bases between the two germline ends. The CDR3 sequence is CASSLVLATYNEQFF. The CDR3 nucleotides are TGCGCCAGCAGCTTGGTTCTAGCGACCTACAATGAGCAGTTCTTC.

This clone occurred once. V and J are TRBV29-1 and TRBJ2-7; D may be TRBD2 (5 bases). The germline CDR1 and CDR2 sequences are SQVTM and ANQGSEA. This CDR3 has 12 residues. V gave up 6 bases and J gave up 2 bases, with 11 bases separating them. The CDR3 coding sequence is TGCAGCGTGTGGACGGGAACCTACGAGCAGTACTTC. This translates into CSVWTGTYEQYF.

A word on this clone: Other DNA variants within this sample encode the same CDR3. The chain combines TRBV4-1 with TRBJ2-7, with D perhaps TRBD1 (6 bases). The V and J ends lost 1 base and 0 bases respectively, with 10 bases between them. The CDR3 covers 15 residues. CDR1 is MGHRA and CDR2 is YSYEKL in the germline V gene. The CDR3 coding sequence is TGCGCCAGCAGCCAAGGGGGACAACCCTCCTACGAGCAGTACTTC. Encoded protein: CASSQGGQPSYEQYF.

To note about this clone: The CDR3 does not close with the conserved phenylalanine or tryptophan, likely indicating a read error. The chain has TRBV19 and TRBJ1-1; D is possibly TRBD1 (6 bases). The CDR3 has 15 amino acids. V gave up 1 base and J gave up 0 bases, with 9 bases separating them. Germline V gives CDR1 LNHDA, CDR2 SQIVND (reference sequence). The CDR3 loop reads CASSIGAGVNTEAFL. DNA for the CDR3: TGTGCCAGTAGTATAGGTGCAGGGGTGAACACTGAAGCTTTCCTT.

This clone is deemed medium-sized. The chain links TRBV9 to TRBJ2-1; weak D call: TRBD1 (6 bases). Trimming took 3 bases from V and 0 from J, leaving 10 bases between them. The germline gives CDR1 SGDLS, CDR2 YYNGEE. The CDR3 loop spans 15 amino acids. CDR3 protein: CASSATGNSYNEQFF. Here the CDR3 DNA reads TGTGCCAGCAGCGCGACAGGAAACTCCTACAATGAGCAGTTCTTC. Variable domain in full (rest from reference TRBV9 and TRBJ2-1): DSGVTQTPKHLITATGQRVTLRCSPRSGDLSVYWYQQSLDQGLQFLIQYYNGEERAKGNILERFSAQQFPDLHSELNLSSLELGDSALYFCASSATGNSYNEQFFGPGTRLTVL.

The rearrangement links TRBV5-1 to TRBJ2-7, with D tentatively TRBD2 (6 bases). From germline, CDR1 is SGHRS and CDR2 YFSETQ. With 0 bases removed from V and 3 bases from J, the gap between germline ends came to 13 bases. This CDR3 has 15 amino acids. The CDR3 sequence: CASSLAGGLFYEQYF. Written as DNA, the CDR3 is TGCGCCAGCAGCTTGGCCGGGGGACTTTTCTACGAGCAGTACTTC.

This chain links TRBV7-9 with TRBJ2-7, with 7 bases identical to TRBD2. This CDR3 region has 15 residues. Germline trimming cut 5 bases from V and 2 bases from J; bases unmatched to any gene: 9. Germline V gives CDR1 SEHNR, CDR2 FQNEAQ (reference sequence). The CDR3 loop reads CASSPGLAETYEQYF. Here the CDR3 DNA reads TGTGCCAGCAGCCCGGGGCTAGCGGAAACCTACGAGCAGTACTTC.

This clone was observed a few times. This chain uses TRBV4-2 with TRBJ1-2; 7 nucleotides match TRBD1. After removal of 4 bases from V and 4 bases from J, the junction contained 3 bases not matched to a gene. The CDR3 is made up of 13 amino acids. Germline V gene sequence: CDR1 LGHNA, CDR2 YNFKEQ. Here the CDR3 DNA reads TGTGCCAGCAGCCCAGGGACAGTCTATGGCTACACCTTC. It codes for CASSPGTVYGYTF.

V gene TRBV13 combines with J gene TRBJ2-7; 9 bases are shared with TRBD1. Germline V gene data show CDR1 as PRHDT and CDR2 as FYEKMQ (reference sequence). The J segment lost 4 bases and the V segment lost 5 bases, leaving 6 bases of the junction unmatched. The CDR3 has 14 amino acids. CDR3 in amino acids: CASSRTGVVYEQYF. The DNA of the CDR3 is TGTGCCAGCAGCCGGACAGGGGTTGTGTACGAGCAGTACTTC. The full variable domain, completed using reference TRBV13 and TRBJ2-7, is AAGVIQSPRHLIKEKRETATLKCYPIPRHDTVYWYQQGPGQDPQFLISFYEKMQSDKGSIPDRFSAQQFSDYHSELNMSSLELGDSALYFCASSRTGVVYEQYFGPGTRLTVT.

Within the sample, this clone is medium-sized. This chain links TRBV14 with TRBJ2-7, with a possible D match to TRBD1 (5 bases). The CDR3 contains 15 residues. V lost 4 bases and J 2 bases, leaving 15 bases between the germline ends. Germline V gene sequence: CDR1 SGHDN, CDR2 FVKESK. The CDR3 DNA follows: TGTGCCAGCAGCCCTGGACACCTACCAACCTACGAGCAGTACTTC. This codes for CASSPGHLPTYEQYF.

The genes are TRBV28 and TRBJ1-5, with a tentative D call TRBD1 (6 bases). The germline V gene has CDR1 MDHEN and CDR2 SYDVKM. This CDR3 contains 12 residues. The ends were cut back, 10 bases at V and 6 bases at J, with 13 bases in the middle. CDR3: CATDRRGQPQHF. For the CDR3, the DNA is TGTGCCACAGACAGGCGAGGTCAGCCCCAGCATTTT.

The chain links TRBV6-1 to TRBJ2-1; 9 bases map to TRBD2. Unmatched junction bases numbered 5, after V lost 7 bases and J lost 4 bases. The V gene's germline CDR1 is MNHNS and CDR2 SASEGT. This CDR3 has 14 residues. CDR3 nucleotide sequence: TGTGCCAGCACCTTGCGGGAGGGTTACAATGAGCAGTTCTTC. Its translation: CASTLREGYNEQFF.

This clone appeared a few times. The chain combines TRBV19 with TRBJ2-1; D uncertain. Germline values: CDR1 LNHDA, CDR2 SQIVND (reference sequence). This CDR3 spans 15 amino acids. Trimming took off 1 base at V and 9 bases at J, with 16 bases between the two ends. CDR3 DNA sequence: TGTGCCAGTAGTATAGCCTCGCATCTGGCCAGTGAGCAGTTCTTC. Encoded protein: CASSIASHLASEQFF.

This chain uses TRBV7-9 with TRBJ1-2; 8 bases match TRBD1. CDR3 length: 17 amino acids. Unmatched junction bases numbered 12, after V lost 6 bases and J lost 0 bases. Germline CDR1 reads SEHNR; CDR2 reads FQNEAQ (reference sequence). CDR3 DNA: TGTGCCAGCAGTGAAGCGCAAAACAGGGGGTCTAACTATGGCTACACCTTC. It codes for CASSEAQNRGSNYGYTF.

The sample holds a few counts of this clone. The V gene is TRBV9, the J gene TRBJ2-7; 7 bases match TRBD2. Germline values: CDR1 SGDLS, CDR2 YYNGEE. The CDR3 totals 12 residues. Trimming at V came to 4 bases and at J to 5 bases, leaving 3 bases not matched to a gene. The CDR3 nucleotides read TGTGCCAGCAGCATGGGGGGGGACGAGCAGTACTTC. This sequence encodes CASSMGGDEQYF.

This clone has more than one count but fewer than ten. The V gene is TRBV4-2, the J gene TRBJ2-1, with D possibly TRBD2 on 6 matching bases. CDR1 is LGHNA, CDR2 YNFKEQ, per germline. This CDR3 is 15 amino acids long. The V end was cut by 0 bases, the J end by 4 bases, with 10 bases between. Here the CDR3 reads CASSQESGTYNEQFF. As DNA, the CDR3 is TGTGCCAGCAGCCAAGAATCCGGGACTTACAATGAGCAGTTCTTC.

This clone was recorded once. The chain recombines TRBV9 with TRBJ2-3; 9 bases are a match to TRBD2. In germline, CDR1 is SGDLS, CDR2 YYNGEE. The V segment lost 2 bases and the J segment 6 bases; nucleotides outside the gene matches: 7. This CDR3 region has 15 residues. The CDR3 sequence: CASSVVAGVQDTQYF. CDR3 sequence (DNA): TGTGCCAGCAGCGTGGTAGCGGGGGTCCAGGATACGCAGTATTTT.

This clone is medium-sized within its sample. The chain joins TRBV7-8 to TRBJ2-7, with a weak D call TRBD2 (6 bases). Trimming left V 3 bases short and J 6 bases short, with 18 bases between. From germline, CDR1 is SGHVS and CDR2 FQNEAQ. CDR3 length: 15 residues. CDR3 sequence: CASSFGTPTVSEQYF. The CDR3 DNA sequence: TGTGCCAGCAGCTTTGGGACTCCCACGGTCTCCGAGCAGTACTTC. Filled out from reference TRBV7-8 and TRBJ2-7, the complete variable domain reads GAGVSQSPRYKVAKRGQDVALRCDPISGHVSLFWYQQALGQGPEFLTYFQNEAQLDKSGLPSDRFFAERPEGSVSTLKIQRTQQEDSAVYLCASSFGTPTVSEQYFGPGTRLTVT.

V and J are TRBV11-2 and TRBJ2-1; TRBD2 matches at 10 bases. Germline V lookup: CDR1 SGHAT, CDR2 FQNNGV. The V segment lost 0 bases and the J segment 10 bases; nucleotides outside the gene matches: 12. This CDR3 is built from 17 residues. CDR3: CASSLDHRLAGVEEQFF. The CDR3 DNA reads TGTGCCAGCAGCTTAGATCATAGGCTAGCGGGGGTTGAGGAGCAGTTCTTC.

This clone was seen more than once but under ten times. The DNA of the CDR3 is TGTGCCGTCCTTCTCCGCGGGGAGCTGTTTTTT. Its protein product is CAVLLRGELFF. The V gene is TRBV6-1, the J gene TRBJ2-2; D unresolved. The CDR3 consists of 11 residues. Between the trimmed V and J ends, which lost 11 bases and 7 bases, there was a span of 11 bases. CDR1 and CDR2 (germline): MNHNS, SASEGT.

The V gene is TRBV4-1, the J gene TRBJ2-2, with 8 bases that match TRBD2. In germline, CDR1 is MGHRA, CDR2 YSYEKL. V was clipped by 4 bases and J by 5 bases; unmatched bases: 6. The CDR3 consists of 15 residues. The CDR3 bases are TGCGCCAGCAGCCCGGAAGCGGGAGAAACCGGGGAGCTGTTTTTT. Translated, it gives CASSPEAGETGELFF.

The rearrangement uses TRBV7-8 and TRBJ2-7; TRBD2 might be the D (5 bases). The V gene lost 8 bases and the J gene lost 3 bases, with 20 bases spanning the gap. Germline V gene data show CDR1 as SGHVS and CDR2 as FQNEAQ. CDR3 length: 15 residues. The DNA for the CDR3 is TGTGCCAGCGGGGAAAAACGGGGTGCAGACTACGAGCAGTACTTC. It translates to CASGEKRGADYEQYF. Full variable domain (rest looked up from reference TRBV7-8 and TRBJ2-7): GAGVSQSPRYKVAKRGQDVALRCDPISGHVSLFWYQQALGQGPEFLTYFQNEAQLDKSGLPSDRFFAERPEGSVSTLKIQRTQQEDSAVYLCASGEKRGADYEQYFGPGTRLTVT.

This clone was found a few times. One junction end does not reproduce the germline sequence, and a read error may be involved. Other DNA sequences within the sample encode an identical CDR3. The rearrangement joins TRBV4-1 to TRBJ2-7; a possible D gene is TRBD1 (6 bases). Germline CDR1 and CDR2: MGHRA and YSYEKL. The CDR3 is 15 residues long. The CDR3 DNA reads as TGTGCCAGCAGCCAAGAAGGCGGACAGTCCTACGAGCAGTACTTC. It is translated as CASSQEGGQSYEQYF.

The chain carries TRBV29-1 and TRBJ2-1; D possibly corresponds to TRBD1 (6 bases). This CDR3 comprises 13 residues. CDR1 is SQVTM and CDR2 is ANQGSEA in the germline V gene. Trimming left V 6 bases short and J 8 bases short, with 17 bases between. The DNA of the CDR3 is TGCAGCGTACCATCCGGGACACCCCATGAGCAGTTCTTC. Protein sequence: CSVPSGTPHEQFF.

This chain connects TRBV7-9 to TRBJ2-2; D is uncertain. The V end was cut by 5 bases, the J end by 1 base, with 5 bases between. The CDR3 runs 13 residues. Germline V gene data show CDR1 as SEHNR and CDR2 as FQNEAQ (reference sequence). The chain's CDR3 is CASSPKNTGELFF. CDR3 bases: TGTGCCAGCAGCCCCAAGAACACCGGGGAGCTGTTTTTT.

The sample holds a few counts of this clone. The chain links TRBV4-1 to TRBJ2-7; D possibly corresponds to TRBD1 (6 bases). Germline V lookup: CDR1 MGHRA, CDR2 YSYEKL. The V gene lost 3 bases and the J gene lost 3 bases, with 12 bases spanning the gap. This CDR3 region has 14 residues. The CDR3 nucleotides are TGCGCCAGCAGCCATGGAACAGGGTTCTACGAGCAGTACTTC. Residues: CASSHGTGFYEQYF.

This chain joins TRBV21-1 and TRBJ1-2; the tabulated D call, TRBD1, remains unverified against the DNA. TRBV21-1 is given as a pseudogene. The CDR3 consists of 16 residues. CDR3 amino acids: CASSKSLRIFRDGYTF. CDR3 bases: TGTGCCAGCAGCAAATCCCTTCGCATCTTCAGGGATGGCTACACCTTC.

J is TRBJ2-1 and V is TRBV2; 12 bases line up with TRBD2. The CDR3 runs 15 residues. Germline assignment: CDR1 SNHLY and CDR2 FYNNEI. Germline trimming cut 5 bases from V and 7 bases from J; bases unmatched to any gene: 6. The DNA of the CDR3 is TGTGCCAGCAGTCGGACTAGCGGGATCCATAATGAGCAGTTCTTC. Residues: CASSRTSGIHNEQFF.

This clone was recorded a few times. This chain uses TRBV2 with TRBJ2-5, with D maybe TRBD1 (5 bases). V was cut by 3 bases and J by 0 bases, with 11 bases left in between. The CDR3 runs to 15 residues. Germline loops: CDR1 SNHLY, CDR2 FYNNEI. The CDR3 coding sequence is TGTGCCAGCAGTGACGACAGAAAGAACCAAGAGACCCAGTACTTC. Its translation is CASSDDRKNQETQYF.

The V call is TRBV19, the J call TRBJ1-1; D is perhaps TRBD1 (5 bases). Trimming stripped 3 bases from V and 6 bases from J, with 14 bases between. CDR1 LNHDA and CDR2 SQIVND come from the germline V gene (reference sequence). The CDR3 totals 14 residues. The CDR3 DNA follows: TGTGCCAGTAGTATCGGTCTGCAGGGCCCTGAAGCTTTCTTT. As protein: CASSIGLQGPEAFF.